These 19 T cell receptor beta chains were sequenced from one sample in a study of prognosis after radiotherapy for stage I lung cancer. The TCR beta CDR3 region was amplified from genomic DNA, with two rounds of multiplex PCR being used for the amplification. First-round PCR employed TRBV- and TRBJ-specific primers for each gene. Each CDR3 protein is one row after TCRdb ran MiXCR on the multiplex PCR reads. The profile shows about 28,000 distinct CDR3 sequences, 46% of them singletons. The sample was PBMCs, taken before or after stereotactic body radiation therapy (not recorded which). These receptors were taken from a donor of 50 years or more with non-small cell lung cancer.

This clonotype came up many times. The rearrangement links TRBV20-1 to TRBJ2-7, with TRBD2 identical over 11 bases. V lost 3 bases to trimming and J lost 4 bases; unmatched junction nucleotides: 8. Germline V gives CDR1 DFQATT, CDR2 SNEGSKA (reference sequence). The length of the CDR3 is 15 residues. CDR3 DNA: TGCAGTGCTAGCACGCTAGCGGGAGGCAGATACGAGCAGTACTTC. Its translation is CSASTLAGGRYEQYF.

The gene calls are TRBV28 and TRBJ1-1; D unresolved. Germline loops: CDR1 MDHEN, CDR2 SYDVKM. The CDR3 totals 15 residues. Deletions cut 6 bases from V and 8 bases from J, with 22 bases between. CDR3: CASSSGCTGTREAFF. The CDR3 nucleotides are TGTGCCAGCAGCAGTGGCTGTACGGGTACCCGGGAAGCTTTCTTT. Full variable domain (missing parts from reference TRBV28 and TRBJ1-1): DVKVTQSSRYLVKRTGEKVFLECVQDMDHENMFWYRQDPGLGLRLIYFSYDVKMKEKGDIPEGYSVSREKKERFSLILESASTNQTSMYLCASSSGCTGTREAFFGQGTRLTVV.

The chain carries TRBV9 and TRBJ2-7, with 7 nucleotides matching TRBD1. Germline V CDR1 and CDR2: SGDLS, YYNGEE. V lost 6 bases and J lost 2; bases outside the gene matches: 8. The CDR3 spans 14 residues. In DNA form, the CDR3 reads TGTGCCAGCACCACTCAGGGGACAGCCTACGAGCAGTACTTC. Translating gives CASTTQGTAYEQYF.

The CDR3 bases are TGTGCCAGCTCCACAGTTGCCAACACTGAAGCTTTCTTT. Residues: CASSTVANTEAFF. The rearrangement joins TRBV7-3 to TRBJ1-1; D gene unclear. The CDR3 extends over 13 amino acids. V lost 8 bases to trimming and J lost 2 bases, with 12 bases between them. Looked up from germline, CDR1 is SGHTA and CDR2 is FQGTGA.

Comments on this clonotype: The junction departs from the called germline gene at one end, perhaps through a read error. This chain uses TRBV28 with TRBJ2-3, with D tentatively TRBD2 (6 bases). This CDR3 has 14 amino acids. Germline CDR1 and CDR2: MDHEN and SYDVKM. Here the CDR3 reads CSSKWAGSTYTQYF. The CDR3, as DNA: TGTTCCAGTAAGTGGGCGGGGAGCACATATACGCAGTATTTT.

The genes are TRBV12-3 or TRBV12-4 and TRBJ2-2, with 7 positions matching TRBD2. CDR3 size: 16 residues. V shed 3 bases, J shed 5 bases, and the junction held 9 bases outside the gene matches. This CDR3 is CASSFNPSGLTGELFF. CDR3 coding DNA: TGTGCCAGCAGTTTTAATCCCTCGGGACTAACCGGGGAGCTGTTTTTT.

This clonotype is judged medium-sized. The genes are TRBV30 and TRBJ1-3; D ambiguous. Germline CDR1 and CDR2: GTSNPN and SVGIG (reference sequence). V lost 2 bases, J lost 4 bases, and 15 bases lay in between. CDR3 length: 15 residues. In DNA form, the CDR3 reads TGTGCCTGGAGTCAAGGGTCTTCTTACGGAAACACCATATATTTT. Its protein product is CAWSQGSSYGNTIYF.

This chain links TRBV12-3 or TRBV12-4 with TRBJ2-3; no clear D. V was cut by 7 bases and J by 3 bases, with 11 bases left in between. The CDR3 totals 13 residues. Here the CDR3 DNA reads TGTGCCAGCAAAAGAGACCTAACAGATACGCAGTATTTT. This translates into CASKRDLTDTQYF.

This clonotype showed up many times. As DNA, the CDR3 is TGTGCCAGTAGTATCGGGGGACAGTTAGCCAAAAACATTCAGTACTTC. It specifies CASSIGGQLAKNIQYF. The rearrangement joins TRBV19 to TRBJ2-4; TRBD1 is a possible D gene (7 bases). CDR3 length equals 16 residues. V was clipped by 3 bases and J by 0 bases, with 12 bases between them. From germline, CDR1 is LNHDA and CDR2 SQIVND (reference sequence). The full variable domain, rest sourced from reference TRBV19 and TRBJ2-4, is DGGITQSPKYLFRKEGQNVTLSCEQNLNHDAMYWYRQDPGQGLRLIYYSQIVNDFQKGDIAEGYSVSREKKESFPLTVTSAQKNPTAFYLCASSIGGQLAKNIQYFGAGTRLSVL.

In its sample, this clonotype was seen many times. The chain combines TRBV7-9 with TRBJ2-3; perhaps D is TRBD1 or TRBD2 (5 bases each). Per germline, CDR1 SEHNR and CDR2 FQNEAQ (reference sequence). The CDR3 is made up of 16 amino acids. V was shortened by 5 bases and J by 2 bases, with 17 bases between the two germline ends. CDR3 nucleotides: TGTGCCAGCAGCCCCCAGGGACGAACCCCCACAGATACGCAGTATTTT. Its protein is CASSPQGRTPTDTQYF.

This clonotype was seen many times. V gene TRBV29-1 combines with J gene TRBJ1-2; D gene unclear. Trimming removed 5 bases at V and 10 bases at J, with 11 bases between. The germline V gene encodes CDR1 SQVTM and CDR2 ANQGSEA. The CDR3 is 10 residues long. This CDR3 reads CSVTETTYTF. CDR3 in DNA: TGCAGCGTTACGGAGACCACCTACACCTTC.

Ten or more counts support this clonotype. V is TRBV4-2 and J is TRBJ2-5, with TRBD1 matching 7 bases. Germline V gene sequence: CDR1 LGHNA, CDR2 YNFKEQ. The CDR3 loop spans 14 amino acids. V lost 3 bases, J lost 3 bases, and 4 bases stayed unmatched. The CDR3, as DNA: TGTGCCAGCAGCCAGAAGACAGGGAAAGAGACCCAGTACTTC. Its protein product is CASSQKTGKETQYF.

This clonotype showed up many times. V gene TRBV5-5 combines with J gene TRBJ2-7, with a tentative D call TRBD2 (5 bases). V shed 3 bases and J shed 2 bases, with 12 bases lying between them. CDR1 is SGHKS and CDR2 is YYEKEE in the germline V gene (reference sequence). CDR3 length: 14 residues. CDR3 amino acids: CASSSGLSPYEQYF. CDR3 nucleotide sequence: TGTGCCAGCAGCTCCGGACTTTCTCCCTACGAGCAGTACTTC.

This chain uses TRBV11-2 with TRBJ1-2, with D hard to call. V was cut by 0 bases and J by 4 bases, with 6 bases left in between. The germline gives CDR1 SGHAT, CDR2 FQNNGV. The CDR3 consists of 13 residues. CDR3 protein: CASSLDLGYGYTF. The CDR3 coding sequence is TGTGCCAGCAGCTTAGATCTTGGCTATGGCTACACCTTC.

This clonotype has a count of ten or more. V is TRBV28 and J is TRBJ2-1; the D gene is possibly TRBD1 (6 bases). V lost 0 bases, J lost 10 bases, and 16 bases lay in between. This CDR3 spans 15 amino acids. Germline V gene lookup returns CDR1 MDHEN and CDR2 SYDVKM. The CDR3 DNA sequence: TGTGCCAGCAGTTTATGGGGACAAGGACTTCTGGAGCAGTTCTTC. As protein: CASSLWGQGLLEQFF.

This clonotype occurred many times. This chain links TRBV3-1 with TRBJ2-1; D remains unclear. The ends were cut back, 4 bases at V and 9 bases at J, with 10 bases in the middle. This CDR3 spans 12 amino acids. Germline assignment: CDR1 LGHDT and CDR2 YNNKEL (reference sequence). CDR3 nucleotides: TGTGCCAGCAGCCCTCGTCCCGGTGAGCAGTTCTTC. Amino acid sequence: CASSPRPGEQFF.

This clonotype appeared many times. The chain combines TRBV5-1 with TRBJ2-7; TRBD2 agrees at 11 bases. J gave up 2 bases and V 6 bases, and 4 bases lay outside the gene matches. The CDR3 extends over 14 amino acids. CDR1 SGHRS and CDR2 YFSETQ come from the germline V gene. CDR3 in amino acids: CASKDSGRAYEQYF. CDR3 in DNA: TGCGCCAGCAAGGATAGCGGGAGGGCCTACGAGCAGTACTTC.

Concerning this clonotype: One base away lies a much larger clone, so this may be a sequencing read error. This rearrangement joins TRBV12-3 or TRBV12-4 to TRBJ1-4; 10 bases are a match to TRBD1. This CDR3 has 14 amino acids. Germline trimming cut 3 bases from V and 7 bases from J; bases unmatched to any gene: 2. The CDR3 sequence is CASSLTGGGEKLFF. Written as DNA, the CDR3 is TGTGCCAGCAGTTTGACAGGGGGCGGTGAAAAACTGTTTTTT.

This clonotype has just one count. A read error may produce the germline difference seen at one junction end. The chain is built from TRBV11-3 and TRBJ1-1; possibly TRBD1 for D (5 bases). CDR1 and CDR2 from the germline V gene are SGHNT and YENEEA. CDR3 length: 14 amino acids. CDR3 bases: TGTTCCAGCAGCTTACGGGGGAGTAACACTGAAGCTTCCTTT. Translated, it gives CSSSLRGSNTEASF.